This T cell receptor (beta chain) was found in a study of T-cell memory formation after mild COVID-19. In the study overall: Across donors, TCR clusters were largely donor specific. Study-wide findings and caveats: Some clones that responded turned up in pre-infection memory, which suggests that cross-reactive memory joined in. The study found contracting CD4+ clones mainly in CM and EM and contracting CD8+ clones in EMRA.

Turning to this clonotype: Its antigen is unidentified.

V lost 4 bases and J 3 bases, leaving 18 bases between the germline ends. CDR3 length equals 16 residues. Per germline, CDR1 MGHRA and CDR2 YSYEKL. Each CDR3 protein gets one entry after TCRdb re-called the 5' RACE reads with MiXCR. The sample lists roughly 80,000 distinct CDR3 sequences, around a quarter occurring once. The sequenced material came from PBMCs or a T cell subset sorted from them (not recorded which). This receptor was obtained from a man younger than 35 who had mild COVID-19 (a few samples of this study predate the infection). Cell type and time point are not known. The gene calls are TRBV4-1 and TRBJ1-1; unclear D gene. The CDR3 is CASSPTPPGGDTEAFF. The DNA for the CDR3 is TGCGCCAGCAGCCCTACCCCACCTGGCGGGGACACTGAAGCTTTCTTT.